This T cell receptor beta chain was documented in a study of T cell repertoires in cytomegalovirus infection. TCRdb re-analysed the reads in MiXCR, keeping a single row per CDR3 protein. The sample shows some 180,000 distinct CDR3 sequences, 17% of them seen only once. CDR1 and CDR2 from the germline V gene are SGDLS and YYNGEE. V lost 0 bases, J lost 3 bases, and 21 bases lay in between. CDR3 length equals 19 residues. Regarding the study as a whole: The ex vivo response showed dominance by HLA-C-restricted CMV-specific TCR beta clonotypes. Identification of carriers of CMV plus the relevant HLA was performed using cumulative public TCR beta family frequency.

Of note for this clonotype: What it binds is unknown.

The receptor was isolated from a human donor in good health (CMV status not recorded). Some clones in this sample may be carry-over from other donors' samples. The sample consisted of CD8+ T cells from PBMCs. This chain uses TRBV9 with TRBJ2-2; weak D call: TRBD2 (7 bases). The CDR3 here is CASSVEDPGRGADTGELFF. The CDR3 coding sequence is TGTGCCAGCAGCGTAGAGGATCCCGGCCGGGGGGCCGACACCGGGGAGCTGTTTTTT.